This TCR beta chain emerged from a study of identical twins. The study, taken as a whole, reports: Weaker excess twin sharing was seen among beta out-of-frame sequences. Out-of-frame TCR alpha sharing in monozygotic twins exceeded recombination model predictions.

TCRdb analysed the 5' RACE reads with MiXCR anew, one entry per CDR3 protein. The table has roughly 280,000 distinct CDR3 sequences, roughly 9.8% seen once. With regard to this clonotype: What it binds is not known. This sequence may be a read error, since a much larger clone differs from it by one base.

This sample was shared with a second study, whose subject was yellow fever vaccine responses in identical twins.

This TCR was sampled from a woman between 18 and 30 years old in good health. The sequenced sample was CD8+ T cells sorted from blood.

CDR3 sequence (DNA): TGCAGCGTTGAAGCTCCTGGGACAGAAGTTGCTTCTGGGGCCAACGTCCTGACTTTC. It codes for CSVEAPGTEVASGANVLTF. J is TRBJ2-6 and V is TRBV29-1, with 7 bases lining up with TRBD1. V lost 1 base to trimming and J lost 1 base; unmatched junction nucleotides: 13. The germline gives CDR1 SQVTM, CDR2 ANQGSEA. CDR3 length equals 19 residues.